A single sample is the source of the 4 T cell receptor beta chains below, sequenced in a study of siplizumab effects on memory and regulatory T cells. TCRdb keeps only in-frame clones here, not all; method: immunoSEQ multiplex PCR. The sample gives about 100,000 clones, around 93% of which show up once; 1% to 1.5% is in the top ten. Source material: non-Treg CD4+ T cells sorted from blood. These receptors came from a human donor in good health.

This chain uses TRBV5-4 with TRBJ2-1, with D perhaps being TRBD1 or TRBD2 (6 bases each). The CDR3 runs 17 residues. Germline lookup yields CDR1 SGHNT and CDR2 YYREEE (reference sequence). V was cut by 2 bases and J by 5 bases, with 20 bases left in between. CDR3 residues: CASSFGGFRDTHNEQFF. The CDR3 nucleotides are TGTGCCAGCAGCTTTGGGGGGTTTCGGGACACCCACAATGAGCAGTTCTTC.

The DNA of the CDR3 is TGTGCCAGCAGCCAGGACAGGGGAACAGATACGCAGTATTTT. Translation: CASSQDRGTDTQYF. This sequence joins TRBV11-2 and TRBJ2-3, with 9 bases matching TRBD1. This CDR3 is built from 14 residues. Per the germline V gene, CDR1 is SGHAT and CDR2 is FQNNGV. Trimming removed 5 bases from V and 3 bases from J; junction bases left unmatched: 3.

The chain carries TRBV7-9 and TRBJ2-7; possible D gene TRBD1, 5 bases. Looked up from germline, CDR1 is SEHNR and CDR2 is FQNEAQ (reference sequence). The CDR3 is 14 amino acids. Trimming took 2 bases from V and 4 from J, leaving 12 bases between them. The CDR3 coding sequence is TGTGCCAGCAGCTTATCCAGGGATCTTTACGAGCAGTACTTC. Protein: CASSLSRDLYEQYF.

The CDR3 coding sequence is TGTGCCAGCTCACCAGCCCGGACAGACTCTGGAAACACCATATATTTT. As protein: CASSPARTDSGNTIYF. The chain has TRBV18 and TRBJ1-3, with D tentatively TRBD1 (6 bases). Germline CDR1 reads KGHSH; CDR2 reads LQKENI. Trimming took 2 bases from V and 0 from J, leaving 11 bases between them. The CDR3 has 16 amino acids.